Listed below are T cell receptor beta chains from one sample, sequenced in a study of T cells after yellow fever vaccination. TCRdb re-derived calls from the 5' RACE reads in MiXCR, one entry per CDR3 protein. The table includes roughly 160,000 distinct CDR3 sequences, almost 7% detected once. Specimen: CD4+ T cells sorted from PBMCs, collected 5 days after the first yellow fever vaccination. These receptors were taken from a man between 18 and 29 years old who received the YFV17D yellow fever vaccine. CDR3s include the opening cysteine and the closing phenylalanine or tryptophan. D genes are given only for firm matches. Not all rows give a size; the values are once, few, many and, for expanded clones, a class.

v_gene	len	d_gene	j_gene	abundance	CDR3aa	CDR3nt
TRBV24-1	12	TRBD2	TRBJ2-3	-	CATSDAGGTQYF	TGTGCCACCAGTGATGCGGGGGGTACGCAGTATTTT
TRBV15	16	TRBD1	TRBJ1-2	many	CATSREGTAKNYGYTF	TGTGCCACCAGCAGAGAAGGGACAGCGAAAAACTATGGCTACACCTTC
TRBV6-1	16	-	TRBJ2-3	many	CASSEPSASYTDTQYF	TGTGCCAGCAGTGAACCTAGCGCTTCTTACACAGATACGCAGTATTTT
TRBV4-2	14	-	TRBJ2-5	few	CASSLKEGQETQYF	TGTGCCAGCAGCCTCAAAGAGGGGCAAGAGACCCAGTACTTC
TRBV10-3	12	-	TRBJ2-2	many	CAISTGSGELFF	TGTGCCATCAGCACAGGGTCCGGGGAGCTGTTTTTT
TRBV5-1	12	-	TRBJ2-7	few	CASSLARAEQYF	TGCGCCAGCAGCTTGGCCAGGGCCGAGCAGTACTTC
TRBV18	16	-	TRBJ2-5	-	CASSLNRIAGQETQYF	TGTGCCAGCTCATTAAACAGGATTGCGGGGCAAGAGACCCAGTACTTC
TRBV7-2	13	TRBD1	TRBJ1-1	many	CASSIQGATEAFF	TGTGCCAGCAGCATCCAGGGGGCCACTGAAGCTTTCTTT
TRBV20-1	15	TRBD2	TRBJ2-5	-	CSATVAGGDQDTQYF	TGCAGTGCTACCGTAGCGGGGGGGGACCAAGATACCCAGTACTTC
TRBV4-1	20	-	TRBJ2-3	many	CASSQDRSALGRDGTDTQYF	TGCGCCAGCAGCCAAGATCGATCAGCCCTCGGGAGAGACGGCACAGATACGCAGTATTTT
TRBV4-2	19	TRBD2	TRBJ2-1	-	CASSKGSGLAGSSYNEQFF	TGTGCCAGCAGTAAGGGGTCCGGACTAGCGGGGAGCTCCTACAATGAGCAGTTCTTC
TRBV5-1	15	-	TRBJ1-1	few	CASSSLGQLNTEAFF	TGCGCCAGCAGCTCCCTGGGGCAGCTGAACACTGAAGCTTTCTTT
TRBV5-1	11	-	TRBJ2-3	many	CASSESDTQYF	TGCGCCAGCAGCGAGTCAGATACGCAGTATTTT
TRBV5-1	14	TRBD2	TRBJ2-5	many	CASSQTSPQETQYF	TGCGCCAGCAGCCAGACTAGCCCTCAAGAGACCCAGTACTTC
TRBV12-3/TRBV12-4	14	TRBD1	TRBJ2-7	many	CASSRDRGLGEQYF	TGTGCCAGCAGTCGGGACAGGGGATTGGGGGAGCAGTACTTC
TRBV4-1	15	-	TRBJ1-2	few	CASSPPSITAYGYTF	TGCGCCAGCAGCCCACCGTCCATCACAGCCTATGGCTACACCTTC
TRBV7-3	17	-	TRBJ2-2	many	CASSPSGGRYYTGELFF	TGTGCCAGCAGCCCCTCAGGGGGGAGATACTACACCGGGGAGCTGTTTTTT
TRBV11-2	14	-	TRBJ2-5	many	CASSYRQEQETQYF	TGTGCCAGCAGCTATAGACAGGAACAAGAGACCCAGTACTTC
TRBV7-2	15	TRBD1	TRBJ2-1	many	CASSLVSYRGNEQFF	TGTGCCAGCAGCTTAGTATCTTACAGGGGGAACGAGCAGTTCTTC
TRBV10-3	16	-	TRBJ2-6	few	CAISDQVASGANVLTF	TGTGCCATCAGTGACCAGGTCGCCTCTGGGGCCAACGTCCTGACTTTC
TRBV6-5	13	-	TRBJ1-2	-	CASSPGSGYGYTF	TGTGCCAGCAGTCCCGGGAGCGGGTATGGCTACACCTTC
TRBV10-1	13	-	TRBJ2-2	few	CASSQGIVGELFF	TGCGCCAGCAGCCAAGGGATCGTCGGGGAGCTGTTTTTT
TRBV5-6	14	TRBD1	TRBJ2-1	many	CASSPPGQHNEQFF	TGTGCCAGCAGCCCGCCGGGACAGCACAATGAGCAGTTCTTC
TRBV7-8	13	-	TRBJ2-1	many	CASSLVPLNEQFF	TGTGCCAGCAGCTTAGTGCCCCTAAATGAGCAGTTCTTC
TRBV6-5	13	-	TRBJ1-2	many	CASSVSGNYGYTF	TGTGCCAGCAGCGTCTCAGGGAACTATGGCTACACCTTC
TRBV27	15	-	TRBJ2-1	-	CASSLQESSYNEQFF	TGTGCCAGCAGTCTACAGGAAAGCTCCTACAATGAGCAGTTCTTC
TRBV4-2	18	TRBD2	TRBJ2-3	many	CASSQTPLGTSGTDTQYF	TGTGCCAGCAGCCAAACCCCTCTAGGGACTAGCGGTACAGATACGCAGTATTTT
TRBV11-2	15	TRBD2	TRBJ2-1	many	CASSSIAGGYNEQFF	TGTGCCAGCAGCTCAATAGCGGGGGGATACAATGAGCAGTTCTTC
TRBV7-2	15	TRBD2	TRBJ2-7	many	CASSLTSGGTYEQYF	TGTGCCAGCAGCTTAACTAGCGGGGGGACCTACGAGCAGTACTTC
TRBV5-4	16	TRBD2	TRBJ2-2	many	CASSNKAGGNTGELFF	TGTGCCAGCAGCAACAAAGCGGGGGGAAACACCGGGGAGCTGTTTTTT
TRBV6-2/TRBV6-3	14	-	TRBJ1-2	few	CASSYWDMSYGYTF	TGTGCCAGCAGTTACTGGGACATGTCCTATGGCTACACCTTC
TRBV7-2	14	-	TRBJ2-5	-	CASSLRRDQETQYF	TGTGCCAGCAGCCTACGGCGGGACCAAGAGACCCAGTACTTC
TRBV6-5	13	TRBD1	TRBJ1-6	-	CASSYSTGRALHF	TGTGCCAGCAGTTACTCGACAGGGAGGGCCCTCCACTTT
TRBV5-4	16	TRBD2	TRBJ2-5	many	CASSSILRGGGETQYF	TGTGCCAGCAGCTCCATCTTGCGGGGGGGAGGAGAGACCCAGTACTTC
TRBV10-3	17	-	TRBJ1-1	many	CAIKVGVGGQRGTEAFF	TGTGCCATCAAGGTTGGGGTCGGGGGGCAGAGGGGCACTGAAGCTTTCTTT
TRBV4-1	17	-	TRBJ1-4	few	CASSQVAGAVAGEKLFF	TGCGCCAGCAGCCAGGTCGCAGGGGCCGTAGCCGGTGAAAAACTGTTTTTT
TRBV5-1	13	TRBD1	TRBJ2-3	-	CASSETAGTGEDF	TGCGCCAGCAGCGAAACTGCCGGGACAGGGGAGGATTTT
TRBV5-1	15	TRBD2	TRBJ2-3	many	CASSLDSGESDTQYF	TGCGCCAGCAGCTTAGACAGCGGGGAATCAGATACGCAGTATTTT
TRBV12-5	12	-	TRBJ2-5	many	CASVRGQETQYF	TGTGCTAGTGTCAGGGGCCAAGAGACCCAGTACTTC